This T cell receptor (beta chain) comes out of a study of graft-versus-host responses after intestinal transplantation. Study results and limitations: GvH clones were identified in recipient marrow, with some first appearing in ileum or blood. With peak circulating GvH clone levels came an association with early post-transplant HvG declines.

The germline V gene has CDR1 LGHNA and CDR2 YNFKEQ. The CDR3 runs to 16 residues. The junction had 1 base not matched to a gene; V was cut back by 1 base and J by 1 base. Some clones are missing from TCRdb's copy, which holds only in-frame ones; the method was immunoSEQ multiplex PCR. The table lists about 50,000 clones, 80% to 95% of them singletons. As regards this clone: Its specificity is not known.

This sequence was found in a human donor who was the organ donor for an intestinal transplant. The sequencing here drew on unstimulated CD4+ T cells sorted from spleen or lymph node cells, taken before transplant. The chain has TRBV4-2 and TRBJ2-7; 13 positions agree with TRBD2. The CDR3 sequence: CASSQVGLAGSYEQYF. In nucleotides, the CDR3 is TGTGCCAGCAGCCAAGTGGGACTAGCGGGATCCTACGAGCAGTACTTC.